This TCR beta chain comes out of a study of blood T cell repertoires in COVID-19. Trimming left V 1 base short and J 7 bases short, with 8 bases between. CDR1 and CDR2 from the germline V gene are LGHNA and YSLEER. CDR3 size: 14 residues. Some clones are missing from TCRdb's copy, which holds only in-frame ones; the method was immunoSEQ multiplex PCR. The table has around 70,000 clones, 65% to 90% seen once. The clonotype comes from a man older than 75 with acute or convalescent COVID-19. The V and J genes are TRBV4-3 and TRBJ1-6, with D unclear. Sequencing used peripheral blood. CDR3 DNA sequence: TGCGCCAGCAGCCAAGTAGGGAGGAATTCACCCCTCCACTTT. Its protein is CASSQVGRNSPLHF.